This T cell receptor (beta chain) stems from a study of blood T cell repertoires in COVID-19. Study details: PBMCs, B-cell-depleted T cells, or T cells provided the cDNA or gDNA that made up the material.

In the source study's methods: Reference gene primer amplification yielded estimated nucleated cell counts. Repertoires were generated with immunoSEQ multiplex PCR, while TCRdb's copy carries only in-frame clones and drops some. The V and J calls and the clone size are those of that table, but D and trimming were determined from the DNA. Among about 200,000 clones listed, roughly nine tenths were seen once. The CDR3 extends over 14 amino acids. V gave up 2 bases and J gave up 6 bases; unmatched junction bases: 3. CDR1 and CDR2 from the germline V gene are SGHNT and YYREEE (reference sequence). This clone came up a few times.

The sequence derives from a woman aged 45-65 years with acute or convalescent COVID-19. V usage is TRBV5-4 and J usage is TRBJ2-7, with 12 bases aligning to TRBD2. Sequencing was performed on peripheral blood. The CDR3 sequence: CASSFPGLAGEQYF. CDR3 nucleotides: TGTGCCAGCAGCTTTCCGGGACTAGCGGGCGAGCAGTACTTC.